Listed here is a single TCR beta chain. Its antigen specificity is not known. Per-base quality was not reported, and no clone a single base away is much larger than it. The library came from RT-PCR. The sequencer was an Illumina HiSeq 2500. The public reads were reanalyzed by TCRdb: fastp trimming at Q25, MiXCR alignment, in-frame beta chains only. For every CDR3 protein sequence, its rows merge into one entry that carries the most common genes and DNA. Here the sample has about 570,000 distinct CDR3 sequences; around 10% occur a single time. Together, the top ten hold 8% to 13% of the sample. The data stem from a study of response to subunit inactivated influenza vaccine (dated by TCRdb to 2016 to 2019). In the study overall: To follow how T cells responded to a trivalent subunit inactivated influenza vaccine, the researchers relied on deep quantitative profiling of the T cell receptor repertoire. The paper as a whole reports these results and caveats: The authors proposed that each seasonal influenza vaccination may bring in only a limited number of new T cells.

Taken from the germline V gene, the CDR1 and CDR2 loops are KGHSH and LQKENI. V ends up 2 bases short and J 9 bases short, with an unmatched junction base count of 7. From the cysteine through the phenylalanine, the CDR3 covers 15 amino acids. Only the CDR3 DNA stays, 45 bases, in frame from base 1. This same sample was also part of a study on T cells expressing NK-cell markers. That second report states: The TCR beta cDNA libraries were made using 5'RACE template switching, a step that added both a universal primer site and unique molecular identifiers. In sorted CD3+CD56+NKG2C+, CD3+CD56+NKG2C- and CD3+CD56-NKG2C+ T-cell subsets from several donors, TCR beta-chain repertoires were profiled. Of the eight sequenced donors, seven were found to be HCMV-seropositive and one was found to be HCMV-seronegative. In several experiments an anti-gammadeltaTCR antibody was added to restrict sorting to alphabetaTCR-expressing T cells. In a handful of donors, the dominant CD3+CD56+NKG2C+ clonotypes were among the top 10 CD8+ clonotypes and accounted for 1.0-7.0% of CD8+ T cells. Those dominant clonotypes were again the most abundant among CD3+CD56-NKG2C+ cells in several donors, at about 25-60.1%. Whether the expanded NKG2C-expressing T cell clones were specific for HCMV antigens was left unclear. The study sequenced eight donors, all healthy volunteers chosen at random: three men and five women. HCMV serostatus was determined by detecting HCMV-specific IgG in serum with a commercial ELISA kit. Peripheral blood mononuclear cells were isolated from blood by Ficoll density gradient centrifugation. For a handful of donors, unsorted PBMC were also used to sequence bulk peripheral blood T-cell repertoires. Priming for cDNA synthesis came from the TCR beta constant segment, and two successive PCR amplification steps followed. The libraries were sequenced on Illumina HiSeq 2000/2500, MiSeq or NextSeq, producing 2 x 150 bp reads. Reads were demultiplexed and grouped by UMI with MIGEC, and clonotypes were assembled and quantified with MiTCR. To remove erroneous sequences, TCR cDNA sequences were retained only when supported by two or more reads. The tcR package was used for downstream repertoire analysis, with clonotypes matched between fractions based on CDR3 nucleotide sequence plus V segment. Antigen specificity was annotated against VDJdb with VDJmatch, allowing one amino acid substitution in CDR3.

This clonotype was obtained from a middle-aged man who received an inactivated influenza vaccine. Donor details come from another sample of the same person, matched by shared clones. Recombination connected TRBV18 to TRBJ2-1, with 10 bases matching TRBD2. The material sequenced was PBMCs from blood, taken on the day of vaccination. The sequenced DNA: TGTGCCAGCTCACCAGGACTAGCGGCTTGGGGTGAGCAGTTCTTC. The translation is CASSPGLAAWGEQFF.